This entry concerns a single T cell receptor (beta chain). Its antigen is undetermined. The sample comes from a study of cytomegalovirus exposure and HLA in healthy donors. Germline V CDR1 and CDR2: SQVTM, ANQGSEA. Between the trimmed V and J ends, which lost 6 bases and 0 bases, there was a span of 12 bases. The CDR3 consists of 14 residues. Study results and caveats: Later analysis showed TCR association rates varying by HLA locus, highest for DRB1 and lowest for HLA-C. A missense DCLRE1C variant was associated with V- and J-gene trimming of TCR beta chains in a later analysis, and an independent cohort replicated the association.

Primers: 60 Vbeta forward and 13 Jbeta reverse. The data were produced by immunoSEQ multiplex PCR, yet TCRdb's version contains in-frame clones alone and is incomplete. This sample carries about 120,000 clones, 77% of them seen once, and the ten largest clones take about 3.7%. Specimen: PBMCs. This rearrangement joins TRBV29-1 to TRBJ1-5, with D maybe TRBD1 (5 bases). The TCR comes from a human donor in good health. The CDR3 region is CSVVDSNSNQPQHF. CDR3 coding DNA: TGCAGCGTCGTTGACAGCAATAGCAATCAGCCCCAGCATTTT.